The sequence of this T cell receptor (beta chain) was determined in a study of identifying expanded T cells in peripheral blood (dated by TCRdb to the late 2010s). Context from the whole study: Technical replicates were generated by sequencing separate aliquots of the same genomic DNA pool, and four replicates were compared pairwise. The research as a whole found: Across all healthy-donor time intervals, the beta-binomial model significantly lowered both the number of clones called differentially abundant and the false-positive rate. The binomial model flagged roughly 1.2 differentially abundant clones between technical replicates but about 16 over around two weeks and roughly 20 over four weeks. It was expected by the authors that biological variance in healthy repertoires might increase further over much longer intervals, such as months to years. In all healthy donors, the variance in clone template counts between samples taken two weeks apart rose significantly as total template count increased.

TCRbeta CDR3 regions were profiled with the immunoSEQ Assay using bias-controlled multiplex PCR amplification of genomic DNA. Turning to the authors' computational methods: The absolute abundance of each unique TCRbeta CDR3 region was quantified after sequences were collapsed and filtered. Two models were used to test differential abundance: a binomial model (Fisher-equivalent) and a beta-binomial model that adds time-dependent variance fitted from healthy donors. Clones with fewer than 5 combined templates were removed, and a clone was called differentially abundant if the clone's Benjamini-Hochberg FDR was below 0.01. Using the form v = (b*log(k)+a)^2, the beta-binomial variance was modeled as a function of the total template count across the two samples. The clones in this table, taken by TCRdb from immuneACCESS, are in-frame only. Not every clone is retained; where verified, under half of the shortfall comes from an unresolved V gene, and the cause of the rest is unknown. Clone size and the V and J calls come from that table; the DNA yielded D and trimming. This sample gives fewer than 60,000 clones in total; less than 85% of them show up just once. The ten largest make up approximately 15% of the sample.

During the collection period, no infections or other immune events were recorded for the healthy donors. Time-dependent variance in a beta-binomial model of T-cell clone differential abundance was calibrated using healthy-donor blood repertoires as a training cohort. The training cohort was composed of around ten healthy donors, 3 female and 7 male. The donors were between roughly 25 and 64 years old, with an average age of 43 years. Whole blood was collected from each healthy donor at three time points spaced about 14 days apart and obtained from a commercial supplier. For immunosequencing, genomic DNA was extracted from whole blood that had not been sorted. V gives up 3 bases and J gives up 2 bases, and the segment between their germline ends measures 13 bases. Sequences SNHLY (CDR1) and FYNNEI (CDR2) are obtained from the germline V gene. The CDR3 has 15 amino acids, counting the end cysteine and phenylalanine. Of all the DNA, just the CDR3 is kept, 45 bases in frame from base 1.

For this clone: Its binding antigen is unknown. No much larger clone exists at a distance of one base, and base qualities are not known.

The chain employs TRBV2 and TRBJ2-5; the D region possibly corresponds to TRBD1 (6 bases align). This receptor was obtained from a person between 18 and 75 years old in good health. Input material: blood. In nucleotides, the sequence is TGTGCCAGCAGTGATGAGCCAGGGGTGCAAGAGACCCAGTACTTC. Its amino acids are CASSDEPGVQETQYF.